Listed below are T cell receptor beta chains from one sample, sequenced in a study of blood T cell repertoires in COVID-19. Profiling relied on immunoSEQ multiplex PCR, and the TCRdb table lists in-frame clones only, not all of them. This sample has roughly 80,000 clones, with around 86% found just once. Sample: peripheral blood. All receptors come from a human donor in a cohort sampled during active COVID-19. Both conserved end residues are part of each CDR3. The order of the fields is CDR3 DNA, CDR3 protein, V gene, D gene, J gene. D genes are given only for firm matches.

CDR3nt: TGTGCCAGCAGCGCTCGGGGGACGGTTAATGAAAAACTGTTTTTT
CDR3aa: CASSARGTVNEKLFF
v_gene: TRBV9
d_gene: NA
j_gene: TRBJ1-4

CDR3nt: TGTGCCACCAGCAGAGATGGGAGGGGGAATTCACCCCTCCACTTT
CDR3aa: CATSRDGRGNSPLHF
v_gene: TRBV15
d_gene: NA
j_gene: TRBJ1-6

CDR3nt: TGTGCCAGCAGCTTGGTAGCTCAACGGGCGAACACCGGGGAGCTGTTTTTT
CDR3aa: CASSLVAQRANTGELFF
v_gene: TRBV5-4
d_gene: NA
j_gene: TRBJ2-2

CDR3nt: TGCGCCATCCCCGGGGGGGGCTCCTACAATGAGCAGTTCTTC
CDR3aa: CAIPGGGSYNEQFF
v_gene: TRBV23-1
d_gene: TRBD2
j_gene: TRBJ2-1

CDR3nt: TGTGCCAGCAGCCTGATGGAGGGACAGGGGCATGTTAACTATGGCTACACCTTC
CDR3aa: CASSLMEGQGHVNYGYTF
v_gene: TRBV7-9
d_gene: TRBD1
j_gene: TRBJ1-2

CDR3nt: TGTGCCAGCAGTTCCTATTACGAGCAGTACTTC
CDR3aa: CASSSYYEQYF
v_gene: TRBV12-3/TRBV12-4
d_gene: NA
j_gene: TRBJ2-7

CDR3nt: TGTGCCAGCAGTCTCTATGGGGGTACAGGGACCACTGAAGCTTTCTTT
CDR3aa: CASSLYGGTGTTEAFF
v_gene: TRBV2
d_gene: NA
j_gene: TRBJ1-1

CDR3nt: TGCGCCAGCAGCTCCGGGACAGGGAGATATGGGACCCTCGGAAACACCATATATTTT
CDR3aa: CASSSGTGRYGTLGNTIYF
v_gene: TRBV5-1
d_gene: TRBD1
j_gene: TRBJ1-3

CDR3nt: TGTGCCAGCAAACCAAGCCGGGACAGGGATAGAGGGCAGTTCTTC
CDR3aa: CASKPSRDRDRGQFF
v_gene: TRBV2
d_gene: TRBD1
j_gene: TRBJ2-1

CDR3nt: TGCGCCAGCAGTGAATGGGGACTTCTCACAGATACGCAGTATTTT
CDR3aa: CASSEWGLLTDTQYF
v_gene: TRBV10-2
d_gene: NA
j_gene: TRBJ2-3

CDR3nt: TGCGCCAGCAGCCAGGCCCTAGCGCCTGAGCAGTTCTTC
CDR3aa: CASSQALAPEQFF
v_gene: TRBV4-1
d_gene: NA
j_gene: TRBJ2-1

CDR3nt: TGTGCCAGCAGCCTACAGGGATTAGACACTGAAGCTTTCTTT
CDR3aa: CASSLQGLDTEAFF
v_gene: TRBV7-2
d_gene: NA
j_gene: TRBJ1-1